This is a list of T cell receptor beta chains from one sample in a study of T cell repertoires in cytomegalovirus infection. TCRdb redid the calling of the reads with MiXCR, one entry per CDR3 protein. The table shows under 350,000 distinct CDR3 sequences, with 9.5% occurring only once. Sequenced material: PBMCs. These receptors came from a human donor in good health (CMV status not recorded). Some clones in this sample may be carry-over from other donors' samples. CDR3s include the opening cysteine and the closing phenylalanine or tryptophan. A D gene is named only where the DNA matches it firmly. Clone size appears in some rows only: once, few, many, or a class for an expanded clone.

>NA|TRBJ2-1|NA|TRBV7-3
CASSLSWRVRGNEQFF
TGTGCCAGCAGCCTCTCCTGGCGGGTTAGGGGGAATGAGCAGTTCTTC
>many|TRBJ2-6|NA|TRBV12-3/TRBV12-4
CASSGRGAGANVLTF
TGTGCCAGCAGTGGCAGGGGAGCGGGGGCCAACGTCCTGACTTTC
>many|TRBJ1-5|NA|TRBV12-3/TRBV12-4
CASRLSGGSNQPQHF
TGTGCCAGCAGACTTTCTGGGGGGAGCAATCAGCCCCAGCATTTT
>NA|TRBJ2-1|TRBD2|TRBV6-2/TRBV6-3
CATQGTSGGAYEQFF
TGTGCCACACAGGGGACTAGCGGGGGGGCCTATGAGCAGTTCTTC
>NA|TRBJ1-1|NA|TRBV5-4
CASSLDRQSAEAFF
TGTGCCAGCAGCTTGGACCGACAGTCGGCTGAAGCTTTCTTT
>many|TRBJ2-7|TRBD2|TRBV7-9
CASSRTSATSYEQYF
TGTGCCAGCAGCCGGACTAGCGCGACCTCCTACGAGCAGTACTTC
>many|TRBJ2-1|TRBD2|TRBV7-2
CASSPSPLAVDEQFF
TGTGCCAGCAGCCCCTCCCCCCTAGCGGTTGATGAGCAGTTCTTC
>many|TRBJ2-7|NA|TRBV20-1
CSAKMGIYEQYF
TGCAGTGCTAAAATGGGGATCTACGAGCAGTACTTC
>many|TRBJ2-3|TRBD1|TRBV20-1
CSAITAGTGYLSTDTQYF
TGCAGCGCAATCACCGCCGGGACAGGGTATCTTAGCACAGATACGCAGTATTTT
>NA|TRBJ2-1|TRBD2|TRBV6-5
CASSYSGEVGNEQFF
TGTGCCAGCAGTTACAGCGGGGAGGTAGGGAATGAGCAGTTCTTC
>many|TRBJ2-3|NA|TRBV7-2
CASSAQGLRVADTQYF
TGTGCCAGCAGCGCGCAGGGGCTCCGAGTTGCAGATACGCAGTATTTT
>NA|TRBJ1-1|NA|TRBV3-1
CASSQAWGTEAFF
TGTGCCAGCAGCCAAGCCTGGGGCACTGAAGCTTTCTTT
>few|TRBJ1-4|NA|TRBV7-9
CASSLASANEKLFF
TGTGCCAGCAGCTTAGCTTCCGCTAATGAAAAACTGTTTTTT
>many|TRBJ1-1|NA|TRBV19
CASTTPWGGPDTEAFF
TGTGCCAGTACCACCCCATGGGGGGGCCCGGACACTGAAGCTTTCTTT
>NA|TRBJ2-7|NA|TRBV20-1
CSARDRSRTYEQYF
TGCAGTGCTAGAGATCGGAGCAGGACCTACGAGCAGTACTTC
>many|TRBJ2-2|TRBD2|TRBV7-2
CASSPRNLAGGPGELFF
TGTGCCAGCAGCCCCCGCAATCTAGCGGGGGGCCCCGGGGAGCTGTTTTTT
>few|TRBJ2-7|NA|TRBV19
CASSGEGLVPYEQYF
TGTGCCAGTAGTGGAGAAGGGCTAGTTCCCTACGAGCAGTACTTC
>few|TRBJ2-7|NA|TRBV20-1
CSAQRDTIYEQYF
TGCAGTGCCCAACGGGACACAATCTACGAGCAGTACTTC
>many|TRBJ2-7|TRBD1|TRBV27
CASSSPSGTGGYEQYF
TGTGCCAGCAGTTCTCCTTCCGGGACAGGGGGTTACGAGCAGTACTTC
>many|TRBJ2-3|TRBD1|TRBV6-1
CASSELAGTGTQYF
TGTGCCAGCAGTGAATTGGCCGGGACAGGGACGCAGTATTTT
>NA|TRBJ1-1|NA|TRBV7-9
CASSLEPSSFMNTEAFF
TGTGCCAGCAGCTTAGAGCCCTCCAGCTTCATGAACACTGAAGCTTTCTTT
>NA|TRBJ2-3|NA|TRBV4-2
CASSQDRTTGDTQYF
TGTGCCAGCAGCCAAGATCGGACTACAGGAGATACGCAGTATTTT
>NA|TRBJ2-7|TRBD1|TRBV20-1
CSASTGANVYEQYF
TGCAGTGCTAGTACAGGGGCGAACGTCTACGAGCAGTACTTC
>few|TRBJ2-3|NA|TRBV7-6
CASSFSNTPTDTQYF
TGTGCCAGCAGCTTCAGTAATACCCCCACAGATACGCAGTATTTT
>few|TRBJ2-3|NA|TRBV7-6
CASSLGSSNTQYF
TGTGCCAGCAGCTTAGGGTCTTCAAATACGCAGTATTTT
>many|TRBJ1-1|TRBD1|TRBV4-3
CASSQVKTGGQEAFF
TGCGCCAGCAGCCAAGTGAAGACAGGGGGTCAAGAAGCTTTCTTT
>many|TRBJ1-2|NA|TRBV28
CASSPPGSSYTF
TGTGCCAGCAGTCCGCCCGGTTCGAGCTACACCTTC
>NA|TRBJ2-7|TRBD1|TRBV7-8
CASSTDRVTYEQYF
TGTGCCAGCAGCACGGACAGGGTGACCTACGAGCAGTACTTC
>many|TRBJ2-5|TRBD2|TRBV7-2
CASSSSGRQETQYF
TGTGCCAGCAGCTCTAGCGGGAGGCAGGAGACCCAGTACTTC
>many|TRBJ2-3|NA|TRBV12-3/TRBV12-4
CASTTNRQRNTDTQYF
TGTGCCAGCACCACAAACAGACAGCGGAACACAGATACGCAGTATTTT
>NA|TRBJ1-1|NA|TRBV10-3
CAISESNSGGTEAFF
TGTGCCATCAGTGAGTCGAACAGCGGGGGCACTGAAGCTTTCTTT
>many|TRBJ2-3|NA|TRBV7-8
CASSLRLLRDTPPTDTQYF
TGTGCCAGCAGCTTAAGATTGTTACGGGACACCCCACCGACGGATACGCAGTATTTT
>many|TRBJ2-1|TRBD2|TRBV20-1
CSALGLAGGREQFF
TGCAGTGCTCTTGGACTAGCGGGGGGGCGTGAGCAGTTCTTC
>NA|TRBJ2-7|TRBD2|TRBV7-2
CASSSPLSGIIDEQYF
TGTGCCAGCAGCTCCCCATTGAGCGGGATAATCGACGAGCAGTACTTC
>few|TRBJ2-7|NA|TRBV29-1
CSVGVGADEQYF
TGCAGCGTTGGCGTGGGGGCGGACGAGCAGTACTTC
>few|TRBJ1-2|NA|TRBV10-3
CAISESRDYGYTF
TGTGCCATCAGTGAGTCAAGAGACTATGGCTACACCTTC
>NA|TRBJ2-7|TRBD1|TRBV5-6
CASSVDRDEQYF
TGTGCCAGCAGCGTCGACAGGGACGAGCAGTACTTC
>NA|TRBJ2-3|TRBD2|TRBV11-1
CASSPVGTSGKDTQYF
TGTGCCAGCAGCCCGGTGGGGACTAGCGGGAAAGATACGCAGTATTTT
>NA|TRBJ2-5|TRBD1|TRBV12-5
CASGPSTGGKETQYF
TGTGCTAGTGGCCCTTCAACAGGGGGGAAAGAGACCCAGTACTTC
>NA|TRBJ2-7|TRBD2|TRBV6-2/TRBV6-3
CASSYLAGPAYEQYF
TGTGCCAGCAGTTACCTAGCGGGACCCGCCTACGAGCAGTACTTC
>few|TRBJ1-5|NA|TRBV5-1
CASSLDGRANQPQHF
TGCGCCAGCAGCTTGGACGGTAGAGCTAATCAGCCCCAGCATTTT
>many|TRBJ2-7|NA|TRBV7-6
CASSLGGRYEQYF
TGTGCCAGCAGCTTAGGGGGCCGGTACGAGCAGTACTTC
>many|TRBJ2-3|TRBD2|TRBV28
CASRAGTSSRRDTQYF
TGTGCCAGCAGGGCCGGGACTAGCTCAAGGAGGGATACGCAGTATTTT
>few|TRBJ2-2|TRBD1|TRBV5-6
CASSRVDRDSGELFF
TGTGCCAGCAGCCGGGTAGACAGGGATTCCGGGGAGCTGTTTTTT
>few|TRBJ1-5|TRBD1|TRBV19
CASRKQGFGGPNQPQHF
TGTGCCAGTAGAAAACAGGGGTTTGGGGGACCAAATCAGCCCCAGCATTTT
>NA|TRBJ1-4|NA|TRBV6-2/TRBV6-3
CASRSHGGSEKLFF
TGTGCCAGCAGATCCCATGGGGGGAGTGAAAAACTGTTTTTT
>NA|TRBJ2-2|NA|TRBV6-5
CASSYLGVGELFF
TGTGCCAGCAGTTACCTCGGGGTGGGGGAGCTGTTTTTT
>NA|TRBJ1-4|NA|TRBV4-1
CASSPLGGRGGEKLFF
TGCGCCAGCAGCCCACTCGGAGGGAGGGGCGGTGAAAAACTGTTTTTT
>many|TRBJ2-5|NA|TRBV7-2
CASSKRTTQETQYF
TGTGCCAGCAGCAAAAGGACCACACAAGAGACCCAGTACTTC
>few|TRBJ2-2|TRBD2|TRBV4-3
CASSQAPRLADNTGELFF
TGCGCCAGCAGCCAAGCCCCCCGGCTAGCGGATAACACCGGGGAGCTGTTTTTT
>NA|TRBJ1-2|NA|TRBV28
CASSLGVGGYTF
TGTGCCAGCAGTTTAGGGGTTGGAGGCTACACCTTC
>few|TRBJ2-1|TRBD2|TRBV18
CASSPQASGRYNEQFF
TGTGCCAGCTCACCACAGGCTAGCGGGAGGTACAATGAGCAGTTCTTC
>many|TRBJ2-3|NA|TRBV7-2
CASSLAHGTRGADTQYF
TGTGCCAGCAGCTTAGCGCATGGGACCCGAGGGGCAGATACGCAGTATTTT
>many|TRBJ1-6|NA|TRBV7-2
CASSRNSDSPLHF
TGTGCCAGCAGCCGAAATTCTGATTCACCCCTCCACTTT
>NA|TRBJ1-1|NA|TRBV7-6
CASSPKEGTEAFF
TGTGCCAGCAGCCCTAAAGAAGGGACTGAAGCTTTCTTT
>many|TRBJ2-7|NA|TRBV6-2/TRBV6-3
CASTFLLGGPAYEQYF
TGTGCCAGCACCTTTCTCTTAGGGGGTCCAGCCTACGAGCAGTACTTC
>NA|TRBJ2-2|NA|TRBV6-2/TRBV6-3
CASSYRRNTGELFF
TGTGCCAGCAGTTACCGGCGGAACACCGGGGAGCTGTTTTTT